The rows below give T cell receptor beta chains drawn from one sample of a study of molecular identifiers for immune sequencing clone quantification. TCRdb redid the calling of the PCR reads with MiXCR, one entry per CDR3 protein. The table includes approximately 680,000 distinct CDR3 sequences, less than 30% detected once. Sequenced input: naive CD8+ T cells from blood, with Jurkat cell RNA spiked in. The receptors stem from a human donor in good health. Some libraries in this study had Jurkat cell RNA spiked in. CDR3s include the opening cysteine and the closing phenylalanine or tryptophan. The D gene is left open where the match is weak. Clone size is stated in some rows and not others, as once, few, many or a class when expanded.

TRBV5-4	TRBJ2-7	.	few	CASSLAEEPYEQYF	TGTGCCAGCAGCTTAGCGGAAGAACCCTACGAGCAGTACTTC
TRBV4-1	TRBJ2-1	.	few	CASSQDGLGADEQFF	TGCGCCAGCAGCCAAGACGGACTGGGGGCTGATGAGCAGTTCTTC
TRBV12-3/TRBV12-4	TRBJ2-2	.	.	CASTSGRVDPANTGELFF	TGTGCCAGCACCTCCGGTCGGGTAGACCCCGCGAACACCGGGGAGCTGTTTTTT
TRBV6-5	TRBJ1-1	.	few	CASSYPTSGPGLVYLAEAFF	TGTGCCAGCAGTTACCCCACGTCCGGGCCGGGACTGGTTTATTTGGCTGAAGCTTTCTTT
TRBV5-6	TRBJ2-7	.	many	CASSLVGAGEQYF	TGTGCCAGCAGCTTGGTCGGCGCAGGCGAGCAGTACTTC
TRBV28	TRBJ2-7	.	few	CASSSQGTIPYEQYF	TGTGCCAGCAGTAGCCAGGGGACGATCCCCTACGAGCAGTACTTC
TRBV14	TRBJ2-4	.	few	CASSQGVLAKNIQYF	TGTGCCAGCAGCCAAGGGGTACTAGCCAAAAACATTCAGTACTTC
TRBV27	TRBJ2-6	TRBD1	.	CASRGQGPSPGANVLTF	TGTGCCAGCAGGGGACAGGGCCCCAGCCCTGGGGCCAACGTCCTGACTTTC
TRBV27	TRBJ2-2	.	.	CASSGRTYNTGELFF	TGTGCCAGCAGTGGCCGGACTTATAACACCGGGGAGCTGTTTTTT
TRBV29-1	TRBJ1-5	TRBD1	many	CSVEKRGQRDGSNQPQHF	TGCAGCGTTGAAAAGAGGGGACAGCGTGACGGGAGCAATCAGCCCCAGCATTTT
TRBV4-1	TRBJ1-5	TRBD1	.	CASSQEGQGPRKPQHF	TGCGCCAGCAGCCAAGAGGGACAGGGGCCTCGGAAGCCCCAGCATTTT
TRBV5-6	TRBJ2-3	.	.	CASSDSRVFSADTQYF	TGTGCCAGCAGCGACTCCCGAGTCTTCAGCGCAGATACGCAGTATTTT
TRBV11-2	TRBJ1-5	.	.	CASSLDPGANQPQHF	TGTGCCAGCAGCTTAGATCCAGGGGCCAATCAGCCCCAGCATTTT
TRBV3-1	TRBJ2-7	TRBD2	few	CASSLTLAGGLSYEQYF	TGTGCCAGCAGCCTTACGCTAGCGGGGGGACTCTCCTACGAGCAGTACTTC
TRBV4-1	TRBJ1-2	.	many	CASSQDHRVTNYGYTF	TGCGCCAGCAGCCAAGACCACAGGGTAACAAACTATGGCTACACCTTC
TRBV14	TRBJ1-4	TRBD1	many	CASRDRLNEKLFF	TGTGCCAGCCGGGACAGACTAAATGAAAAACTGTTTTTT